The 20 T cell receptor beta chains below were found in one sample sequenced in a study of T cells in Graves' hyperthyroidism and ophthalmopathy. TCR beta CDR3 regions were amplified from RNA transcripts. A first-round RT-PCR of the TCR CDR3 used the HTBI primer set. TCRdb itself ran the multiplex PCR reads through MiXCR, one entry per CDR3 protein. The data hold about 420,000 distinct CDR3 sequences, with about 15% observed a single time. Material for sequencing was blood. The receptors originated from a woman between 18 and 29 years old with Graves' hyperthyroidism.

This clonotype has only one observation. This may be a read error, as it is one base from a much larger clone. The chain joins TRBV7-9 to TRBJ1-2, with D possibly being TRBD1 (5 bases). Trimming removed 1 base from V and 7 bases from J, with 22 bases in between. This CDR3 region has 17 residues. Germline V CDR1 and CDR2: SEHNR, FQNEAQ (reference sequence). The CDR3 is CASSLENFSGRGSGYTF. CDR3 DNA sequence: TGTGCCAGCAGCTTAGAGAATTTTTCGGGGCGCGGTAGTGGCTACACCTTC.

The rearrangement uses TRBV18 and TRBJ2-3; 9 nucleotides align to TRBD2. CDR1 is KGHSH and CDR2 is LQKENI in the germline V gene. The CDR3 runs to 15 residues. The V and J ends lost 1 base and 6 bases, in that order; junction bases with no gene match: 5. CDR3 protein: CASSPLAGASDTQYF. For the CDR3, the DNA is TGTGCCAGCTCACCACTAGCGGGGGCTTCGGATACGCAGTATTTT.

The chain has TRBV7-9 and TRBJ1-5; D possibly corresponds to TRBD1 (5 bases). The germline gives CDR1 SEHNR, CDR2 FQNEAQ (reference sequence). V gave up 1 base and J gave up 0 bases, with 10 bases separating them. The length of the CDR3 is 16 residues. CDR3 DNA sequence: TGTGCCAGCAGCTTAGGGCAGGGCCCTAGCAATCAGCCCCAGCATTTT. Translating it yields CASSLGQGPSNQPQHF.

The chain employs TRBV28 and TRBJ2-4; TRBD2 might be the D (7 bases). The CDR3 extends over 15 amino acids. Germline-derived CDR1 and CDR2 are MDHEN and SYDVKM. Trimming stripped 7 bases from V and 8 bases from J, with 21 bases between. This CDR3 is CASTELAPEGDIQYF. CDR3 bases: TGTGCCAGCACCGAACTAGCGCCGGAGGGGGACATTCAGTACTTC.

Ten or more counts support this clonotype. This chain connects TRBV6-1 to TRBJ1-3; TRBD1 matches 9 bases. Trimming removed 6 bases from V and 1 base from J; junction bases left unmatched: 7. CDR3 length: 16 residues. The germline CDR1 and CDR2 sequences are MNHNS and SASEGT. CDR3 amino acids: CASRGQGKGSGNTIYF. The CDR3 nucleotides are TGTGCCAGCAGAGGACAGGGGAAAGGATCTGGAAACACCATATATTTT.

The rearrangement uses TRBV27 and TRBJ1-3; TRBD1 agrees at 8 bases. The trim removed 6 bases at V and 0 bases at J, leaving 16 bases unmatched. The CDR3 loop spans 19 amino acids. Per germline, CDR1 MNHEY and CDR2 SMNVEV (reference sequence). CDR3 in amino acids: CASSLGTGGPHYSGNTIYF. For the CDR3, the DNA is TGTGCCAGCAGCCTTGGGACAGGAGGCCCTCACTACTCTGGAAACACCATATATTTT.

The chain uses TRBV6-6 and TRBJ2-7; tentative D call: TRBD1 (5 bases). CDR3 length equals 15 residues. The V gene's germline CDR1 is MNHNY and CDR2 SVGAGI (reference sequence). Trimming stripped 0 bases from V and 8 bases from J, with 17 bases between. CDR3 nucleotides: TGTGCCAGCAGTTACTCGTCCCAGGGATTACTACAGCAGTACTTC. This sequence encodes CASSYSSQGLLQQYF.

This clonotype has just a few counts. The chain is built from TRBV10-3 and TRBJ2-1; no definite D call. Germline CDR1 is ENHRY and CDR2 is SYGVKD. This CDR3 has 14 amino acids. The germline V and J ends were trimmed by 2 bases and 6 bases, with 11 bases remaining between them. The CDR3 bases are TGTGCCATCAGTGAGGTGGACGAGTTCAATGAGCAGTTCTTC. The encoded protein is CAISEVDEFNEQFF.

The CDR3 DNA reads TGTGCCAGCAGCTTAGGTTCGACATTGAACACTGAAGCTTTCTTT. Residues: CASSLGSTLNTEAFF. The chain has TRBV13 and TRBJ1-1, with D uncertain. The V and J ends lost 0 bases and 0 bases respectively, with 8 bases between them. The CDR3 totals 15 residues. The germline CDR1 and CDR2 sequences are PRHDT and FYEKMQ (reference sequence).

Only a few counts were recorded for this clonotype. This chain joins TRBV3-1 and TRBJ2-6, with D maybe TRBD2 (6 bases). The CDR3 covers 19 residues. Germline V gene sequence: CDR1 LGHDT, CDR2 YNNKEL (reference sequence). V shed 4 bases and J shed 0 bases, with 19 bases lying between them. The chain's CDR3 is CASSPHLARGNSGANVLTF. The CDR3, as DNA: TGTGCCAGCAGCCCGCACTTAGCACGGGGGAACTCTGGGGCCAACGTCCTGACTTTC.

The table lists this clonotype with many counts. The genes are TRBV7-3 and TRBJ2-6; possibly TRBD2 for D (6 bases). Germline values: CDR1 SGHTA, CDR2 FQGTGA. The CDR3 contains 15 residues. V was cut by 5 bases and J by 0 bases, with 8 bases left in between. As DNA, the CDR3 is TGTGCCAGCAGCCTCGGGGGCTCTGGGGCCAACGTCCTGACTTTC. Amino acid sequence: CASSLGGSGANVLTF.

In this sample, this clonotype turned up many times. V usage is TRBV20-1 and J usage is TRBJ2-7, with 11 positions matching TRBD1. The J segment lost 5 bases and the V segment lost 6 bases, leaving 18 bases of the junction unmatched. Per germline, CDR1 DFQATT and CDR2 SNEGSKA (reference sequence). There are 17 residues in the CDR3. The CDR3 nucleotides read TGCAGTGCCGAGGATCGATTCCGGGACAGGGGGTTGGACGAGCAGTACTTC. Amino acid sequence: CSAEDRFRDRGLDEQYF.

This chain joins TRBV25-1 and TRBJ1-6, with a possible D match to TRBD1 (5 bases). Germline assignment: CDR1 MGHDK and CDR2 SYGVNS. The CDR3 loop spans 12 amino acids. V shed 7 bases and J shed 6 bases, with 7 bases lying between them. The CDR3 DNA reads as TGTGCCAGCACAGGGATTAATTCACCCCTCCACTTT. Protein product: CASTGINSPLHF.

This chain joins TRBV19 and TRBJ1-1; D not certain. Germline loops: CDR1 LNHDA, CDR2 SQIVND (reference sequence). V lost 3 bases and J 8 bases, leaving 13 bases between the germline ends. This CDR3 is 13 amino acids long. CDR3 bases: TGTGCCAGTAGTATCGGCCAACTATCCGAAGCTTTCTTT. This translates into CASSIGQLSEAFF.

This chain uses TRBV4-1 with TRBJ1-3; unclear D gene. CDR3 length: 15 amino acids. Trimming removed 1 base from V and 4 bases from J, with 11 bases in between. Germline V CDR1 and CDR2: MGHRA, YSYEKL. CDR3 amino acids: CASSQVRGPGNTIYF. For the CDR3, the DNA is TGCGCCAGCAGCCAAGTCCGAGGGCCAGGAAACACCATATATTTT.

This chain links TRBV10-3 with TRBJ2-5; 11 positions agree with TRBD2. Germline V gene lookup returns CDR1 ENHRY and CDR2 SYGVKD. V dropped 2 bases and J dropped 5; count of bases not matched to a gene: 4. This CDR3 has 15 residues. In DNA form, the CDR3 reads TGTGCCATCAGTGAGACTAGCGGGAGTCGGGAGACCCAGTACTTC. Residues: CAISETSGSRETQYF.

The chain joins TRBV15 to TRBJ2-3; no reliable D call. Germline values: CDR1 LNHNV, CDR2 YYDKDF (reference sequence). This CDR3 has 14 amino acids. The germline V and J ends were trimmed by 0 bases and 2 bases, with 6 bases remaining between them. CDR3 bases: TGTGCCACCAGCAGAGAGGAATTCACAGATACGCAGTATTTT. Its translation: CATSREEFTDTQYF.

This clonotype was seen at least ten times. The CDR3 sequence is CASRRDTEGTQYF. Written as DNA, the CDR3 is TGCGCCAGCCGGAGGGACACCGAGGGTACGCAGTATTTT. The gene calls are TRBV5-1 and TRBJ2-3, with D perhaps assigned TRBD1 or TRBD2 (6 bases each). V was trimmed by 7 bases and J by 8 bases, leaving 17 bases between them. The CDR3 sequence is 13 residues long. Germline CDR1 is SGHRS and CDR2 is YFSETQ.

This clonotype was seen a handful of times. The rearrangement joins TRBV6-1 to TRBJ1-2; tentatively, D is TRBD1 (6 bases). Per germline, CDR1 MNHNS and CDR2 SASEGT. V lost 5 bases to trimming and J lost 8 bases, with 15 bases between them. The CDR3 runs 13 residues. CDR3 coding DNA: TGTGCCAGCAGTTTTGACACAGGGTTGGGCTACACCTTC. Translating it yields CASSFDTGLGYTF.

At least ten counts were recorded for this clonotype. This chain joins TRBV4-2 and TRBJ2-3, with TRBD2 matching over 8 bases. V lost 4 bases and J lost 2; bases outside the gene matches: 5. The CDR3 has 15 amino acids. Per germline, CDR1 LGHNA and CDR2 YNFKEQ. The CDR3 sequence is CASSPRGDYTDTQYF. CDR3 bases: TGTGCCAGCAGCCCGCGGGGGGACTACACAGATACGCAGTATTTT.